These T cell receptor beta chains were read from a single sample in a study of T cell responses to AZD1222 COVID-19 vaccine. Clones were sequenced by immunoSEQ multiplex PCR, and TCRdb holds only the in-frame ones, with some missing. The data hold under 130,000 clones, with 90% observed a single time. The source material was peripheral blood, sampled on day 0 of AZD1222 vaccination. The receptors stem from an adult in good health. The CDR3 runs from the conserved cysteine through the conserved F or W. The order of the fields is J gene, V gene, CDR3 protein.

J gene: TRBJ1-2
V gene: TRBV7-2
CDR3 protein: CASSLGDRRFYGYTF

J gene: TRBJ1-5
V gene: TRBV10-3
CDR3 protein: CAIRGGGDQPQHF

J gene: TRBJ1-2
V gene: TRBV6-5
CDR3 protein: CASSSVSNYGYTF

J gene: TRBJ2-7
V gene: TRBV3-1/TRBV3-2
CDR3 protein: CASSQGLRGEYF

J gene: TRBJ1-3
V gene: TRBV5-4
CDR3 protein: CASSSWGNGNTIYF

J gene: TRBJ2-2
V gene: TRBV7-9
CDR3 protein: CASSLQSLNTGELFF

J gene: TRBJ2-3
V gene: TRBV4-1
CDR3 protein: CASSQLVILAGAGDTQYF

J gene: TRBJ1-2
V gene: TRBV5-1
CDR3 protein: CASSLVGRSGYTF

J gene: TRBJ2-3
V gene: TRBV6-4
CDR3 protein: CASSDKAGSTDTQYF

J gene: TRBJ2-5
V gene: TRBV25-1
CDR3 protein: CASSEYRVREAETQYF

J gene: TRBJ1-1
V gene: TRBV6-5
CDR3 protein: CAALGTGEGNTEAFF

J gene: TRBJ1-6
V gene: TRBV5-1
CDR3 protein: CASTSDLTGNSPLHF

J gene: TRBJ2-7
V gene: TRBV7-9
CDR3 protein: CASSWNNYEQYF

J gene: TRBJ2-1
V gene: TRBV29-1
CDR3 protein: CSVTRSGGEQFF

J gene: TRBJ2-5
V gene: TRBV5-1
CDR3 protein: CASSLRAGGIGETQYF

J gene: TRBJ1-1
V gene: TRBV27
CDR3 protein: CASSLMGAPEAFF

J gene: TRBJ1-2
V gene: TRBV29-1
CDR3 protein: CSVDGSSRSGYTF

J gene: TRBJ2-1
V gene: TRBV5-4
CDR3 protein: CASSLAGQGSYNEQFF

J gene: TRBJ2-1
V gene: TRBV15
CDR3 protein: CATIGRRLAGGNEQFF

J gene: TRBJ2-7
V gene: TRBV3-1/TRBV3-2
CDR3 protein: CASSPFSGGHEQYF

J gene: TRBJ2-1
V gene: TRBV11-2
CDR3 protein: CASSPVGRLYNEQFF

J gene: TRBJ2-7
V gene: TRBV19
CDR3 protein: CASSSNGTPLDEQYF

J gene: TRBJ2-1
V gene: TRBV4-1
CDR3 protein: CASSQEGEVGEQFF

J gene: TRBJ1-5
V gene: TRBV5-8
CDR3 protein: CASEQGAGNQPQHF

J gene: TRBJ2-5
V gene: TRBV28
CDR3 protein: CASSPWTGISETQYF

J gene: TRBJ1-6
V gene: TRBV3-1/TRBV3-2
CDR3 protein: CASSQGQEASPLHF

J gene: TRBJ1-6
V gene: TRBV11-2
CDR3 protein: CASSWTGYNSPLHF

J gene: TRBJ1-4
V gene: TRBV18
CDR3 protein: CASSPVKQGFDEKLFF

J gene: TRBJ1-2
V gene: TRBV28
CDR3 protein: CASSLSLGQGRGYTF

J gene: TRBJ2-7
V gene: TRBV27
CDR3 protein: CASRRQGLYEQYF

J gene: TRBJ2-7
V gene: TRBV4-3
CDR3 protein: CASSRSAMGPYEQYF

J gene: TRBJ1-2
V gene: TRBV5-8
CDR3 protein: CASSKDRNYGYTF

J gene: TRBJ2-5
V gene: TRBV28
CDR3 protein: CASRDPSGLGFAQYF

J gene: TRBJ2-2
V gene: TRBV4-2
CDR3 protein: CASSPLAGASTGELFF

J gene: TRBJ1-1
V gene: TRBV2
CDR3 protein: CGAGWTGARLDTEAFF

J gene: TRBJ2-3
V gene: TRBV5-1
CDR3 protein: CASKLAGVSTDTQYF

J gene: TRBJ1-6
V gene: TRBV18
CDR3 protein: CASSPDSYSPLHF

J gene: TRBJ1-1
V gene: TRBV5-5
CDR3 protein: CASSPRGMNTEAFF

J gene: TRBJ1-2
V gene: TRBV19
CDR3 protein: CASSIVRWSGYTF

J gene: TRBJ2-3
V gene: TRBV30
CDR3 protein: CAWKEGISTDTQYF

J gene: TRBJ1-6
V gene: TRBV18
CDR3 protein: CASSHSYNSPLHF

J gene: TRBJ2-7
V gene: TRBV5-4
CDR3 protein: CASSLFRAEQYF

J gene: TRBJ2-1
V gene: TRBV9
CDR3 protein: CASSVAGGPNEQFF

J gene: TRBJ1-2
V gene: TRBV2
CDR3 protein: CASSDFNYGYTF

J gene: TRBJ1-3
V gene: TRBV5-5
CDR3 protein: CASSGSNSGNTIYF

J gene: TRBJ2-3
V gene: TRBV7-3
CDR3 protein: CASSLTPAQGDTQYF

J gene: TRBJ1-1
V gene: TRBV2
CDR3 protein: CASRWGQRNTEAFF

J gene: TRBJ1-3
V gene: TRBV6-5
CDR3 protein: CASSSQASGNTIYF

J gene: TRBJ1-5
V gene: TRBV6-1
CDR3 protein: CASSVAGSVNQPQHF

J gene: TRBJ1-2
V gene: TRBV2
CDR3 protein: CASSERGFGGYTF

J gene: TRBJ2-5
V gene: TRBV5-5
CDR3 protein: CASSWGWEETQYF

J gene: TRBJ1-6
V gene: TRBV28
CDR3 protein: CASSSRRDGYNSPLHF

J gene: TRBJ1-5
V gene: TRBV2
CDR3 protein: CASTRDINQPQHF

J gene: TRBJ2-1
V gene: TRBV5-4
CDR3 protein: CASSGTGGLSSYNEQFF

J gene: TRBJ2-7
V gene: TRBV6-1
CDR3 protein: CASSEMGQGFYEQYF